This T cell receptor (beta chain) was identified in a study of spatial heterogeneity in lung cancer. About the research overall: Detected sequences consistently included more beta-chain ones than alpha-chain ones. The average appearance count of each unique TCR and UMI combination in raw reads was more than 8.5. Whole-study findings and limits: Ubiquitous expanded tumor TCRs were observed in blood more at resection than follow-up.

The time point denotes: blood at routine non-recurrence follow-up after resection. Sequencing covered unsorted whole RNA taken from tumor, nontumor lung or frozen PBMC. This clonotype was counted ten times or more. Antigen specificity is unknown. TCR cDNA molecules were tagged individually, and each one carried a unique molecular identifier. TCRdb used MiXCR to reprocess the 5' RACE reads, holding one entry per CDR3 protein. The table shows about 120,000 distinct CDR3 sequences, with 9% to 15% occurring only once. The CDR3 contains 13 residues. Germline CDR1 is DFQATT and CDR2 is SNEGSKA (reference sequence). Trimming took 4 bases from V and 4 from J; bases not matched to a gene: 6.

This sequence joins TRBV20-1 and TRBJ1-2, with 7 bases that match TRBD1. Sample: PBMCs, taken at follow-up. This receptor was identified in a male donor with early-stage non-small cell lung cancer. CDR3 region: CSAKRGRGYGYTF. CDR3 DNA sequence: TGCAGTGCTAAAAGGGGGCGAGGCTATGGCTACACCTTC.